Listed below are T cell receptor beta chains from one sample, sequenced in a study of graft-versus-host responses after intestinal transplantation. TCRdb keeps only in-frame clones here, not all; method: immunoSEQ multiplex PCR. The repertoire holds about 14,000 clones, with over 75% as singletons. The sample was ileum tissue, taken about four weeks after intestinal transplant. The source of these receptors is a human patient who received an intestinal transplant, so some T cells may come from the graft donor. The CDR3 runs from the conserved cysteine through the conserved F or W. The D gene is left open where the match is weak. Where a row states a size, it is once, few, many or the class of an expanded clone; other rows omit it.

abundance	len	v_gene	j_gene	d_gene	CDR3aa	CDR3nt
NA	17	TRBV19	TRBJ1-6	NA	CASSIARASSYNSPLHF	TGTGCCAGTAGTATTGCCAGGGCCAGCTCCTATAATTCACCCCTCCACTTT
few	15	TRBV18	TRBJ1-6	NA	CASSPPNRETSPLHF	TGTGCCAGCTCACCACCTAACAGGGAGACTTCACCCCTCCACTTT
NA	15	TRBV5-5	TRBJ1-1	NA	CASSLLKGGGTEAFF	TGTGCCAGCAGCCTACTCAAAGGGGGTGGGACTGAAGCTTTCTTT
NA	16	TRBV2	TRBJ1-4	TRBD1	CASSLTGGGFNEKLFF	TGTGCCAGCAGCCTGACAGGGGGTGGCTTTAATGAAAAACTGTTTTTT
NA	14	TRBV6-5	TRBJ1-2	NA	CASRPTPANYGYTF	TGTGCCAGCAGACCGACACCTGCTAACTATGGCTACACCTTC
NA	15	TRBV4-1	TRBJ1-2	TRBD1	CASSQVGQGNYGYTF	TGCGCCAGCAGCCAAGTCGGACAGGGAAACTATGGCTACACCTTC
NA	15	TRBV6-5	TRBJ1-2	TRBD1	CASRVSTGSGYGYTF	TGTGCCAGCAGGGTATCGACAGGGAGTGGCTATGGCTACACCTTC
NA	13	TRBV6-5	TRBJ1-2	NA	CASSYGAVDGYTF	TGTGCCAGCAGTTACGGGGCAGTGGATGGCTACACCTTC
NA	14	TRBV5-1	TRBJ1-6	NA	CASSPGGTNSPLHF	TGCGCCAGCAGCCCCGGGGGGACTAATTCACCCCTCCACTTT
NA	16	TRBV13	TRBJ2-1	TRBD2	CASSLRGGLAGTEQFF	TGTGCCAGCAGCTTACGGGGAGGGCTAGCGGGGACGGAGCAGTTCTTC
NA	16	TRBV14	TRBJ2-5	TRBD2	CASSQERLAGGETQYF	TGTGCCAGCAGCCAAGAAAGACTAGCGGGGGGTGAGACCCAGTACTTC
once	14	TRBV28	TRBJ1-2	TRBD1	CASSAQGASYGYTF	TGTGCCAGCAGTGCACAGGGGGCAAGCTATGGCTACACCTTC
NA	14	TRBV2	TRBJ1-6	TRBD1	CASRETGGGSPLHF	TGTGCCAGCAGGGAGACAGGGGGCGGATCACCCCTCCACTTT
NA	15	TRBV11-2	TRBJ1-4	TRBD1	CASSPYRGEDEKLFF	TGTGCCAGCAGCCCGTACAGGGGGGAGGATGAAAAACTGTTTTTT
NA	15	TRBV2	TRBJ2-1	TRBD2	CASRGTSGAYNEQFF	TGTGCCAGCAGGGGGACTAGCGGGGCCTACAATGAGCAGTTCTTC
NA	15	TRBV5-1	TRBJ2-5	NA	CASSLVPGVRETQYF	TGCGCCAGCAGCTTGGTCCCGGGAGTAAGGGAGACCCAGTACTTC
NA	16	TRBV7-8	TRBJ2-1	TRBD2	CASSLAFGGSHNEQFF	TGTGCCAGCAGCTTAGCGTTCGGGGGGTCCCACAATGAGCAGTTCTTC
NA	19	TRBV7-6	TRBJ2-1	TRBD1	CASSPATGGLVTSYNEQFF	TGTGCCAGCAGCCCAGCCACAGGGGGCCTAGTGACCTCCTACAATGAGCAGTTCTTC
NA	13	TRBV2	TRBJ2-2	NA	CASTRELAGELFF	TGTGCCAGCACCCGGGAACTAGCCGGGGAGCTGTTTTTT
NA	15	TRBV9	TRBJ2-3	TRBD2	CASSASGGATDTQYF	TGTGCCAGCAGCGCAAGCGGGGGGGCCACAGATACGCAGTATTTT
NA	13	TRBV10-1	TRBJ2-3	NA	CASSESGLDTQYF	TGCGCCAGCAGTGAGTCGGGACTAGATACGCAGTATTTT
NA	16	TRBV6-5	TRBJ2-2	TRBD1	CASSYLGQVGGGELFF	TGTGCCAGCAGTTACTTGGGACAGGTCGGAGGGGGGGAGCTGTTTTTT
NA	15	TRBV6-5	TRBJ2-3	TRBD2	CASRESAGGTDTQYF	TGTGCCAGCAGGGAGTCGGCGGGGGGGACAGATACGCAGTATTTT
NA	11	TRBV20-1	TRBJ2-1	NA	CSAPAYNEQFF	TGCAGTGCTCCGGCCTACAATGAGCAGTTCTTC
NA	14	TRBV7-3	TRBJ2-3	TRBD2	CASSLAGGLDTQYF	TGTGCCAGCAGCTTAGCGGGGGGATTAGATACGCAGTATTTT
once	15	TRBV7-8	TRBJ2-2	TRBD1	CASSLGQGDTGELFF	TGTGCCAGCAGCTTAGGACAGGGAGACACCGGGGAGCTGTTTTTT
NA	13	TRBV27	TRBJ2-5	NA	CASWSENQETQYF	TGTGCCAGCTGGTCGGAGAACCAAGAGACCCAGTACTTC
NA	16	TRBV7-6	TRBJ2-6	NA	CASSSTARSGANVLTF	TGTGCCAGCAGCTCGACAGCGCGCTCTGGGGCCAACGTCCTGACTTTC
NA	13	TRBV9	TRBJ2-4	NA	CASSATGTLIQYF	TGTGCCAGCAGCGCGACCGGGACACTCATTCAGTACTTC
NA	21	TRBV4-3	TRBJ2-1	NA	CASSQEPPGSAFFSSYNEQFF	TGCGCCAGCAGCCAAGAACCCCCCGGGTCAGCCTTCTTTAGCTCCTACAATGAGCAGTTCTTC
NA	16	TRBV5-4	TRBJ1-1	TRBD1	CASSAGQGARRTEAFF	TGTGCCAGCAGCGCAGGACAGGGGGCGCGGAGGACTGAAGCTTTCTTT
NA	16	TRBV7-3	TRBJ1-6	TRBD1	CASSSGQGAYNSPLHF	TGTGCCAGCAGCTCGGGACAGGGGGCCTATAATTCACCCCTCCACTTT
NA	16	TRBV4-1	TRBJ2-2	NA	CASSQEQSPITGELFF	TGCGCCAGCAGCCAAGAACAATCGCCCATAACCGGGGAGCTGTTTTTT
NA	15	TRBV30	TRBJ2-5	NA	CAWGRRATLQETQYF	TGTGCCTGGGGAAGGAGGGCCACTCTCCAAGAGACCCAGTACTTC
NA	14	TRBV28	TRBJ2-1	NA	CASRGGGGYNEQFF	TGTGCCAGCAGGGGGGGAGGGGGCTACAATGAGCAGTTCTTC
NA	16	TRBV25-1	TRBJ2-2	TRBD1	CASSDGTGGDKGELFF	TGTGCCAGCAGTGACGGGACAGGGGGGGACAAAGGGGAGCTGTTTTTT
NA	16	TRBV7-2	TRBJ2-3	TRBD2	CASSLGLAGGPDTQYF	TGTGCCAGCAGCTTAGGCCTAGCGGGGGGTCCAGATACGCAGTATTTT
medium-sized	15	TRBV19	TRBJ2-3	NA	CASSTSTGTTDTQYF	TGTGCCAGTAGTACCTCCACAGGGACCACAGATACGCAGTATTTT
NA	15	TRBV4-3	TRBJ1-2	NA	CASSQELLGDYGYTF	TGCGCCAGCAGCCAAGAACTGTTAGGGGACTATGGCTACACCTTC